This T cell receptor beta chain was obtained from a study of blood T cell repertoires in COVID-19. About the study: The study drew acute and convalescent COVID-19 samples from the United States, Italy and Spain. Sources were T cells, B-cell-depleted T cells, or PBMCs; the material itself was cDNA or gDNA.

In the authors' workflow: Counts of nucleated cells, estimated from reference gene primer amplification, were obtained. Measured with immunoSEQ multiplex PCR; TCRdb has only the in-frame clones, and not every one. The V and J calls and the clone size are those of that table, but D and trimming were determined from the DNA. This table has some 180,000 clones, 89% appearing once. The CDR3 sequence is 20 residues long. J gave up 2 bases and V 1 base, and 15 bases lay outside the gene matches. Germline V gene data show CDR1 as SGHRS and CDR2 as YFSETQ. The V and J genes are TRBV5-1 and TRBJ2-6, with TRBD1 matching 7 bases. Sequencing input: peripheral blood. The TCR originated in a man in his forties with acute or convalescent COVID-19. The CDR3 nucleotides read TGCGCCAGCAGCTTGCAGAACGGTGACAGGGTCCTCACTGGGGCCAACGTCCTGACTTTC. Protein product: CASSLQNGDRVLTGANVLTF. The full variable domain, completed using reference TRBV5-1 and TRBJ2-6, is KAGVTQTPRYLIKTRGQQVTLSCSPISGHRSVSWYQQTPGQGLQFLFEYFSETQRNKGNFPGRFSGRQFSNSRSEMNVSTLELGDSALYLCASSLQNGDRVLTGANVLTFGAGSRLTVL.